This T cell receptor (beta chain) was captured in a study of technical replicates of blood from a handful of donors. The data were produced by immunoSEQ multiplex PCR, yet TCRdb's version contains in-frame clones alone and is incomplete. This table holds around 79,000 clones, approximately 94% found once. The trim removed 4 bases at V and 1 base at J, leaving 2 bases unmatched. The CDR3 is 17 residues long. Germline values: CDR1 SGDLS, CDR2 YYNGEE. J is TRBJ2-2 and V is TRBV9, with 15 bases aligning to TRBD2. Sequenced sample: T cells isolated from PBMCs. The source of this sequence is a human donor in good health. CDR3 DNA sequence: TGTGCCAGCAGCCCGGGACTAGCGGGGGGGAACACCGGGGAGCTGTTTTTT. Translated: CASSPGLAGGNTGELFF.